This T cell receptor (beta chain) was sequenced in a study of blood T cell repertoires in COVID-19. The CDR3 extends over 15 amino acids. V shed 2 bases and J shed 2 bases, with 12 bases lying between them. Sequenced by immunoSEQ multiplex PCR; TCRdb stores in-frame clones only, minus some. Among 400,000 to 500,000 clones listed, roughly 90% were seen once. The chain is built from TRBV5-3 and TRBJ2-3, with D perhaps matching TRBD1 (6 bases). TRBV5-3 is an ORF; its function is uncertain. The clonotype comes from a woman in her late teens or twenties who had been exposed to COVID-19. Sequenced material: PBMCs or T cells enriched from blood (not recorded which). In nucleotides, the CDR3 is TGTGCCAGAAGCTTAGCAGGGGCCTACACAGATACGCAGTATTTT. Its translation is CARSLAGAYTDTQYF.